These 20 T cell receptor beta chains were all obtained from the same sample, sequenced in a study of T cell changes during pregnancy in multiple sclerosis. Method: immunoSEQ multiplex PCR; TCRdb's copy keeps in-frame clones and lacks some. The data show 45,000 to 70,000 clones, about 92% seen once. The sample here was CD4+ T cells from peripheral blood mononuclear cells, taken in the second trimester of pregnancy. These receptors came from a female donor with multiple sclerosis, enrolled in a pregnancy study.

V usage is TRBV5-1 and J usage is TRBJ2-7; D is unclear. V lost 0 bases to trimming and J lost 2 bases, with 9 bases between them. The CDR3 extends over 14 amino acids. Germline V gene sequence: CDR1 SGHRS, CDR2 YFSETQ. CDR3 in amino acids: CASSLDGKPYEQYF. The CDR3 bases are TGCGCCAGCAGCTTGGACGGTAAACCCTACGAGCAGTACTTC.

The chain uses TRBV27 and TRBJ2-4, with unresolved D. CDR1 is MNHEY and CDR2 is SMNVEV in the germline V gene (reference sequence). V was clipped by 6 bases and J by 8 bases, with 14 bases between them. The CDR3 length is 13 residues. CDR3 amino acids: CASSPRGVDIQYF. CDR3 DNA sequence: TGTGCCAGCAGCCCTAGAGGAGTAGACATTCAGTACTTC.

The rearrangement uses TRBV7-2 and TRBJ2-3; 7 nucleotides match TRBD1. The V gene's germline CDR1 is SGHTA and CDR2 FQGNSA. The CDR3 has 16 amino acids. Trimming cost V 1 base and J 5 bases; bases outside gene matches: 9. CDR3 amino acids: CASSLVGQGVVDTQYF. The CDR3, as DNA: TGTGCCAGCAGCTTAGTAGGGCAGGGGGTGGTAGATACGCAGTATTTT.

This chain connects TRBV1 to TRBJ2-3; the D call TRBD2 from the table was never checked on the DNA. TRBV1 is assigned pseudogene status. The CDR3 has 13 amino acids. CDR3 DNA sequence: TGCACCAGCAGCCAAGATCTTACAGATACGCAGTATTTT. It is translated as CTSSQDLTDTQYF.

This rearrangement joins TRBV19 to TRBJ1-5, with D perhaps matching TRBD1 (6 bases). The CDR3 extends over 16 amino acids. Germline values: CDR1 LNHDA, CDR2 SQIVND (reference sequence). The V end lost 6 bases, the J end lost 3 bases, and 18 bases lay between the germline ends. In DNA, the CDR3 is TGTGCCAGTAGCCCGAGCTGGGGACACGACAATCAGCCCCAGCATTTT. Protein: CASSPSWGHDNQPQHF. The full variable domain, in which reference TRBV19 and TRBJ1-5 provide the parts outside the CDR3, is DGGITQSPKYLFRKEGQNVTLSCEQNLNHDAMYWYRQDPGQGLRLIYYSQIVNDFQKGDIAEGYSVSREKKESFPLTVTSAQKNPTAFYLCASSPSWGHDNQPQHFGDGTRLSIL.

This clone has a single count. The CDR3 DNA is TGCGCCAGCAGCCGAACCCCCGACACCAATGAGCAGTTCTTC. This sequence encodes CASSRTPDTNEQFF. The chain carries TRBV5-1 and TRBJ2-1, with unresolved D. Deletions cut 4 bases from V and 6 bases from J, with 14 bases between. This CDR3 region has 14 residues. Per the germline V gene, CDR1 is SGHRS and CDR2 is YFSETQ.

The chain links TRBV5-1 to TRBJ2-5; TRBD1 matches at 10 bases. The V gene's germline CDR1 is SGHRS and CDR2 YFSETQ. J lost 5 bases, V lost 3 bases, and 4 bases had no gene match. The CDR3 length is 14 residues. The chain's CDR3 is CASSSGQGGETQYF. The CDR3 nucleotides read TGCGCCAGCAGCTCCGGACAGGGGGGCGAGACCCAGTACTTC.

The chain combines TRBV5-1 with TRBJ1-3, with a tentative D call TRBD1 (6 bases). Deletions cut 0 bases from V and 0 bases from J, with 10 bases between. Per germline, CDR1 SGHRS and CDR2 YFSETQ. The CDR3 is 16 residues long. CDR3 region: CASSLGGQASGNTIYF. The CDR3 bases are TGCGCCAGCAGCTTGGGGGGACAAGCCTCTGGAAACACCATATATTTT.

The rearrangement links TRBV5-1 to TRBJ1-1; TRBD1 might be the D (5 bases). Trimming took 0 bases from V and 5 from J, leaving 11 bases between them. Looked up from germline, CDR1 is SGHRS and CDR2 is YFSETQ. The CDR3 consists of 14 residues. The CDR3 coding sequence is TGCGCCAGCAGCTTGGAGTCCGGGGGGACTGAAGCTTTCTTT. Amino acid sequence: CASSLESGGTEAFF. Complete variable domain (other parts from reference TRBV5-1 and TRBJ1-1): KAGVTQTPRYLIKTRGQQVTLSCSPISGHRSVSWYQQTPGQGLQFLFEYFSETQRNKGNFPGRFSGRQFSNSRSEMNVSTLELGDSALYLCASSLESGGTEAFFGQGTRLTVV.

The chain carries TRBV4-1 and TRBJ1-4; D might be TRBD1 (6 bases). V gave up 3 bases and J gave up 8 bases, with 13 bases separating them. CDR3 length equals 14 residues. CDR1 and CDR2 from the germline V gene are MGHRA and YSYEKL. The CDR3 bases are TGCGCCAGCAGCCACGACAGGTTCTCGGAAAAACTGTTTTTT. Translating gives CASSHDRFSEKLFF.

The rearrangement uses TRBV2 and TRBJ2-3; the D gene is possibly TRBD1 (6 bases). Per germline, CDR1 SNHLY and CDR2 FYNNEI. Trimming left V 6 bases short and J 5 bases short, with 12 bases between. The CDR3 length is 13 residues. DNA for the CDR3: TGTGCCAGCAGAACTTTCAGGGGAGATACGCAGTATTTT. It codes for CASRTFRGDTQYF.

J is TRBJ1-1 and V is TRBV19, with TRBD1 matching over 8 bases. From germline, CDR1 is LNHDA and CDR2 SQIVND (reference sequence). V dropped 9 bases and J dropped 5; count of bases not matched to a gene: 2. This CDR3 spans 11 amino acids. This CDR3 reads CASHRGTEAFF. The CDR3 coding sequence is TGTGCCAGCCACAGGGGGACTGAAGCTTTCTTT.

J is TRBJ1-5 and V is TRBV19, with 10 bases matching TRBD1. Germline trimming cut 0 bases from V and 3 bases from J; bases unmatched to any gene: 2. The V gene's germline CDR1 is LNHDA and CDR2 SQIVND (reference sequence). CDR3 length: 16 amino acids. CDR3 sequence: CASSIEGTGVNQPQHF. The CDR3 bases are TGTGCCAGTAGTATAGAAGGGACAGGGGTCAATCAGCCCCAGCATTTT. Drawing the rest from reference TRBV19 and TRBJ1-5, the complete variable domain is DGGITQSPKYLFRKEGQNVTLSCEQNLNHDAMYWYRQDPGQGLRLIYYSQIVNDFQKGDIAEGYSVSREKKESFPLTVTSAQKNPTAFYLCASSIEGTGVNQPQHFGDGTRLSIL.

Only one count was recorded for this clone. The chain uses TRBV5-1 and TRBJ2-3, with 10 bases lining up with TRBD1. This CDR3 has 14 amino acids. The J segment lost 4 bases and the V segment lost 9 bases, leaving 8 bases of the junction unmatched. Germline CDR1 is SGHRS and CDR2 is YFSETQ. CDR3 DNA: TGCGCCACCGCTCGGACAGGGGGACCAGATACGCAGTATTTT. Amino acids: CATARTGGPDTQYF.

This chain links TRBV4-1 with TRBJ1-2; D call uncertain. V lost 1 base and J 5 bases, leaving 8 bases between the germline ends. The germline CDR1 and CDR2 sequences are MGHRA and YSYEKL. This CDR3 is 13 amino acids long. The CDR3 coding sequence is TGCGCCAGCAGCCAAGGTCCCGGGTATGGCTACACCTTC. It is translated as CASSQGPGYGYTF.

This chain links TRBV9 with TRBJ2-1; 7 positions match TRBD2. The CDR3 runs 14 residues. The germline V gene encodes CDR1 SGDLS and CDR2 YYNGEE. V shed 0 bases, J shed 4 bases, and the junction held 1 base outside the gene matches. CDR3 DNA: TGTGCCAGCAGCGTAGGGGGAGGGTACAATGAGCAGTTCTTC. Its translation: CASSVGGGYNEQFF. The variable domain in full, with the rest retrieved from reference TRBV9 and TRBJ2-1, is DSGVTQTPKHLITATGQRVTLRCSPRSGDLSVYWYQQSLDQGLQFLIQYYNGEERAKGNILERFSAQQFPDLHSELNLSSLELGDSALYFCASSVGGGYNEQFFGPGTRLTVL.

This clone appeared once. V is TRBV28 and J is TRBJ1-1, with a possible D match to TRBD1 (5 bases). Germline V gene lookup returns CDR1 MDHEN and CDR2 SYDVKM. V was clipped by 0 bases and J by 0 bases, with 11 bases between them. There are 16 residues in the CDR3. The CDR3 DNA reads as TGTGCCAGCAGTTTATGGGAGGGGCTATTGAACACTGAAGCTTTCTTT. Its translation: CASSLWEGLLNTEAFF.

The chain has TRBV27 and TRBJ1-2, with 8 bases identical to TRBD1. CDR3 size: 17 residues. Germline V gene lookup returns CDR1 MNHEY and CDR2 SMNVEV (reference sequence). J gave up 2 bases and V 5 bases, and 13 bases lay outside the gene matches. CDR3 loop: CASSPIDRGSTNYGYTF. CDR3 in DNA: TGTGCCAGCAGTCCTATAGACAGGGGAAGTACCAACTATGGCTACACCTTC.

V gene TRBV6-6 combines with J gene TRBJ1-1; D gene unclear. Trimming stripped 4 bases from V and 7 bases from J, with 13 bases between. The CDR3 loop spans 13 amino acids. The V gene's germline CDR1 is MNHNY and CDR2 SVGAGI (reference sequence). CDR3 sequence (DNA): TGTGCCAGCAGTTTGGGAAATCGGGGTGAAGCTTTCTTT. As protein: CASSLGNRGEAFF.

This clone was observed a single time. The CDR3 protein is CASSGTGGWNEQFF. CDR3 nucleotides: TGTGCCAGCAGCGGGACAGGGGGCTGGAATGAGCAGTTCTTC. The rearrangement uses TRBV6-4 and TRBJ2-1, with 12 nucleotides matching TRBD1. The V gene's germline CDR1 is MRHNA and CDR2 SNTAGT. V lost 6 bases and J lost 7; bases outside the gene matches: 4. This CDR3 is 14 amino acids long.